Presented here are 9 T cell receptor beta chains from one specimen sequenced in a study of shared clonotypes between healthy human individuals (dated by TCRdb to the early 2020s). The library was produced with the immunoSEQ multiplex PCR assay. TCRdb re-hosts the immuneACCESS table, in-frame sequences only. Its copies lack some clones; in the studies checked, an unresolved V gene accounts for under half of them, and the cause for the rest is not known. The sample table contains roughly 1,800,000 clones; only one count was recorded for over 85% of them. Around 1% of the sample is taken by the ten largest. For the CD8 naive samples, CD45RO-negative cells were positively selected for CCR7, yielding a CD45RA+CCR7+ population from which TemRA cells were excluded. The sample comprised naive CD8+ T cells sorted from blood. The sample's cell subset or site label, decoded: CD45RA+CCR7+. These receptors were obtained from a young man in good health.

The chain joins TRBV5-6 to TRBJ2-7; no clear D gene. Germline V gene lookup returns CDR1 SGHDT and CDR2 YYEEEE. Trimming took off 0 bases at V and 0 bases at J, with 10 bases between the two ends. The CDR3 is made up of 15 amino acids. CDR3 in DNA: TGTGCCAGCAGCTTGGGGCAATATAGCTCCTACGAGCAGTACTTC. Translation gives CASSLGQYSSYEQYF. The entire variable domain, with the rest obtained from reference TRBV5-6 and TRBJ2-7, is as follows: DAGVTQSPTHLIKTRGQQVTLRCSPKSGHDTVSWYQQALGQGPQFIFQYYEEEERQRGNFPDRFSGHQFPNYSSELNVNALLLGDSALYLCASSLGQYSSYEQYFGPGTRLTVT.

The V gene is TRBV18, the J gene TRBJ2-7, with D uncertain. V was shortened by 2 bases and J by 0 bases, with 8 bases between the two germline ends. The CDR3 contains 14 residues. Germline assignment: CDR1 KGHSH and CDR2 LQKENI. CDR3 residues: CASSPGPYSYEQYF. DNA of the CDR3: TGTGCCAGCTCACCAGGCCCGTACTCCTACGAGCAGTACTTC.

V is TRBV19 and J is TRBJ2-7; D might be TRBD2 (5 bases). The germline V and J ends were trimmed by 7 bases and 3 bases, with 16 bases remaining between them. This CDR3 has 14 residues. CDR1 is LNHDA and CDR2 is SQIVND in the germline V gene (reference sequence). The CDR3 DNA follows: TGTGCCAGTAAACCCCCCGGGGTCAACTACGAGCAGTACTTC. Its protein is CASKPPGVNYEQYF. The full variable domain, with the rest looked up from reference TRBV19 and TRBJ2-7, is DGGITQSPKYLFRKEGQNVTLSCEQNLNHDAMYWYRQDPGQGLRLIYYSQIVNDFQKGDIAEGYSVSREKKESFPLTVTSAQKNPTAFYLCASKPPGVNYEQYFGPGTRLTVT.

V and J are TRBV7-9 and TRBJ1-2; D ambiguous. Per the germline V gene, CDR1 is SEHNR and CDR2 is FQNEAQ (reference sequence). The CDR3 spans 12 residues. Trimming took 6 bases from V and 8 from J, leaving 13 bases between them. This CDR3 reads CASSFTWEGYTF. The CDR3 bases are TGTGCCAGCAGTTTCACCTGGGAGGGCTACACCTTC.

J is TRBJ1-1 and V is TRBV5-6; 10 nucleotides align to TRBD1. Germline V gives CDR1 SGHDT, CDR2 YYEEEE. V shed 4 bases, J shed 3 bases, and the junction held 6 bases outside the gene matches. There are 15 residues in the CDR3. DNA of the CDR3: TGTGCCAGCAGCGTGACAGGGGGCGCGTACACTGAAGCTTTCTTT. Translated, it gives CASSVTGGAYTEAFF.

CDR3 sequence reads: CTSLLEGAGDEQFF. CDR3 nucleotides: TGTACCTCACTCCTGGAGGGGGCGGGGGATGAGCAGTTCTTC. The V call is TRBV5-4, the J call TRBJ2-1; D is perhaps TRBD1 or TRBD2 (7 bases each). The germline V gene has CDR1 SGHNT and CDR2 YYREEE (reference sequence). This CDR3 is built from 14 residues.

The genes are TRBV5-4 and TRBJ2-7; no reliable D call. Deletions cut 1 base from V and 5 bases from J, with 10 bases between. CDR3 length equals 13 residues. CDR1 and CDR2 (germline): SGHNT, YYREEE (reference sequence). The DNA of the CDR3 is TGTGCCAGCAGCTTGACAGATCGCAACGAGCAGTACTTC. It translates to CASSLTDRNEQYF.

This sequence joins TRBV11-2 and TRBJ2-7; TRBD1 matches at 7 bases. Germline loops: CDR1 SGHAT, CDR2 FQNNGV. This CDR3 comprises 15 residues. Germline trimming cut 1 base from V and 7 bases from J; bases unmatched to any gene: 10. The CDR3 sequence is CASSLVSGGLAEQYF. In nucleotides, the CDR3 is TGTGCCAGCAGCTTAGTCTCAGGGGGTCTGGCGGAGCAGTACTTC.

The chain has TRBV7-2 and TRBJ2-1; TRBD2 might be the D (6 bases). The germline V gene encodes CDR1 SGHTA and CDR2 FQGNSA. Trimming shortened V by 2 bases and J by 3 bases, and 11 bases separated the two germline ends. The CDR3 is made up of 15 amino acids. The CDR3, as DNA: TGTGCCAGCAGCTTAAAGTCTAGCGACTACAATGAGCAGTTCTTC. Translation: CASSLKSSDYNEQFF.